Only a few counts were recorded for the clone carrying this TCR beta chain. The target antigen is unknown. This sample is part of a study of beta chain features in type 1 diabetes. It was via CD45RO/CCR7/CD25/CD127/CD95/CD27 that CD4+ naive, central memory, regulatory and stem cell-like memory cells were sorted. The germline gives CDR1 SGHRS, CDR2 YFSETQ. The length of the CDR3 is 14 residues. V was shortened by 4 bases and J by 3 bases, with 11 bases between the two germline ends. Study-level points and caveats: Type 1 diabetes patients had TCRB CDR3s that were shorter (moderately but significantly so) in all four CD4+ subsets. A possible short-template PCR bias applies equally to patients and controls.

Isolated RNA was reverse transcribed in full, so expressed TCRB transcripts were sequenced. Assay used: immunoSEQ multiplex PCR; TCRdb lists only in-frame clones, some missing. The sample carries roughly 300,000 clones, more than 13% recorded once. The chain joins TRBV5-1 to TRBJ1-5; maybe TRBD1 (6 bases). The clonotype originates from a man in his thirties or forties with type 1 diabetes. Sample: naive CD4+ T cells from blood. The CDR3 loop reads CASSLTGNNQPQHF. The DNA of the CDR3 is TGCGCCAGCAGCCTAACAGGGAACAATCAGCCCCAGCATTTT.